Shown below are 20 T cell receptor beta chains from a single sample sequenced in a study of identical twins. TCRdb re-derived calls from the 5' RACE reads in MiXCR, one entry per CDR3 protein. The sample lists approximately 500,000 distinct CDR3 sequences; about 24% were seen once. These data were likewise used in another study, on T cells expressing NK-cell markers.

The sequenced material came from CD4+ T cells sorted from blood. The source is a young woman in good health.

V and J are TRBV6-2 or TRBV6-3 and TRBJ2-7; 7 positions agree with TRBD1. With V trimmed by 8 bases and J by 7 bases, 8 bases remained unmatched. The CDR3 sequence is 12 residues long. Germline V gene data show CDR1 as MNHEY and CDR2 as SVGEGT. CDR3 loop: CASFDRASEQYF. Here the CDR3 DNA reads TGTGCCAGCTTCGACAGGGCCTCTGAGCAGTACTTC.

The chain uses TRBV20-1 and TRBJ2-7, with D perhaps TRBD1 or TRBD2 (6 bases each). The CDR3 has 10 residues. CDR1 is DFQATT, CDR2 SNEGSKA, per germline (reference sequence). The CDR3 reads CKEGDYEQYF. The CDR3 region has the DNA TGCAAGGAGGGGGACTACGAGCAGTACTTC.

This clonotype was detected a few times. V gene TRBV6-1 combines with J gene TRBJ2-3; TRBD2 matches 8 bases. The CDR3 runs 15 residues. With 7 bases clipped from V and 5 bases from J, the junction kept 11 bases outside the gene matches. The germline V gene encodes CDR1 MNHNS and CDR2 SASEGT. CDR3 protein: CASKPDPGTRDTQYF. In nucleotides, the CDR3 is TGTGCCAGCAAACCCGACCCCGGGACTAGAGATACGCAGTATTTT.

The chain joins TRBV18 to TRBJ2-3; no clear D. V lost 3 bases, J lost 5 bases, and 3 bases lay in between. The CDR3 covers 11 residues. CDR1 is KGHSH, CDR2 LQKENI, per germline. This CDR3 reads CASSPEDTQYF. CDR3 nucleotides: TGTGCCAGCTCACCGGAAGATACGCAGTATTTT.

This clonotype occurred a few times. The genes are TRBV28 and TRBJ2-7, with 7 nucleotides matching TRBD2. The CDR3 loop spans 12 amino acids. V was pared by 11 bases and J by 6 bases, with 10 bases of the junction left unmatched. The germline V gene has CDR1 MDHEN and CDR2 SYDVKM. The CDR3 sequence: CALGAGVGEQYF. For the CDR3, the DNA is TGTGCCCTCGGGGCGGGGGTAGGCGAGCAGTACTTC.

The rearrangement links TRBV6-2 or TRBV6-3 to TRBJ2-7; no reliable D call. The V and J ends lost 6 bases and 5 bases respectively, with 11 bases between them. The CDR3 extends over 12 amino acids. Germline-derived CDR1 and CDR2 are MNHEY and SVGEGT. CDR3 DNA: TGTGCCAGCAGCCGACCTGTCCACGAGCAGTACTTC. It encodes CASSRPVHEQYF.

This sequence joins TRBV9 and TRBJ1-4; D is possibly TRBD1 (6 bases). The germline V gene has CDR1 SGDLS and CDR2 YYNGEE. V was trimmed by 3 bases and J by 8 bases, leaving 14 bases between them. The CDR3 consists of 14 residues. CDR3 nucleotides: TGTGCCAGCAGCGATGGGCAAGGGGGAGAAAAACTGTTTTTT. Protein product: CASSDGQGGEKLFF.

This clonotype was counted between two and nine times. This chain connects TRBV5-1 to TRBJ2-7; D gene ambiguous. CDR1 and CDR2 (germline): SGHRS, YFSETQ. This CDR3 comprises 11 residues. The V and J ends lost 3 bases and 5 bases respectively, with 6 bases between them. The CDR3 sequence is CASSSLDEQYF. The DNA of the CDR3 is TGCGCCAGCAGCTCATTGGACGAGCAGTACTTC.

The sample holds a few counts of this clonotype. This chain joins TRBV3-1 and TRBJ2-2, with TRBD1 as a possible D gene (6 bases). Trimming stripped 0 bases from V and 7 bases from J, with 12 bases between. The germline CDR1 and CDR2 sequences are LGHDT and YNNKEL (reference sequence). This CDR3 has 15 residues. The CDR3 bases are TGTGCCAGCAGCCAAGATTACAGGGCAGACGGGGAGCTGTTTTTT. Translated: CASSQDYRADGELFF. The full variable domain, completed using reference TRBV3-1 and TRBJ2-2, is DTAVSQTPKYLVTQMGNDKSIKCEQNLGHDTMYWYKQDSKKFLKIMFSYNNKELIINETVPNRFSPKSPDKAHLNLHINSLELGDSAVYFCASSQDYRADGELFFGEGSRLTVL.

The sample holds a few counts of this clonotype. The chain carries TRBV12-3 or TRBV12-4 and TRBJ1-1; D gene unclear. The CDR3 is 13 amino acids. Trimming cost V 7 bases and J 4 bases, with 13 bases left between them. This CDR3 is CASILLVGTEAFF. The CDR3 region has the DNA TGTGCCAGCATCCTCTTGGTGGGCACTGAAGCTTTCTTT.

This clonotype was recorded many times. V is TRBV12-3 or TRBV12-4 and J is TRBJ1-2; D is undetermined. V was trimmed by 1 base and J by 4 bases, leaving 4 bases between them. The CDR3 length is 12 residues. The CDR3 bases are TGTGCCAGCAGTTTAGACATCTATGGCTACACCTTC. It specifies CASSLDIYGYTF.

This chain connects TRBV20-1 to TRBJ2-2; the D gene is possibly TRBD2 (6 bases). Trimming took 0 bases from V and 4 from J, leaving 18 bases between them. From germline, CDR1 is DFQATT and CDR2 SNEGSKA (reference sequence). The CDR3 is made up of 17 amino acids. CDR3 loop: CSARDPGTGRGTGELFF. The CDR3 DNA reads TGCAGTGCTAGAGACCCCGGGACTGGCCGGGGCACCGGGGAGCTGTTTTTT.

V usage is TRBV6-2 or TRBV6-3 and J usage is TRBJ2-3; D may be TRBD1 (6 bases). Deletions cut 6 bases from V and 6 bases from J, with 13 bases between. This CDR3 contains 13 residues. CDR1 MNHEY and CDR2 SVGEGT come from the germline V gene. The chain's CDR3 is CASSRLGQDTQYF. The CDR3 DNA reads TGTGCCAGCAGCCGTCTCGGACAGGATACGCAGTATTTT.

This chain joins TRBV5-1 and TRBJ2-5; D call uncertain. The CDR3 contains 12 residues. Germline values: CDR1 SGHRS, CDR2 YFSETQ. V was cut by 5 bases and J by 3 bases, with 8 bases left in between. The CDR3 DNA sequence: TGCGCCAGCAGTGGCGAGAAAGAGACCCAGTACTTC. It codes for CASSGEKETQYF.

This clonotype was counted a few times. In DNA, the CDR3 is TGTGCCAGCAGCGTATCTGGTACAGGCGGGGAGCTGTTTTTT. Protein sequence: CASSVSGTGGELFF. The chain joins TRBV9 to TRBJ2-2, with D tentatively TRBD1 (5 bases). Trimming shortened V by 1 base and J by 7 bases, and 11 bases separated the two germline ends. The CDR3 has 14 residues. Germline CDR1 reads SGDLS; CDR2 reads YYNGEE.

The rearrangement joins TRBV5-1 to TRBJ2-7; a weak D match, TRBD2 (5 bases). Trimming took off 0 bases at V and 3 bases at J, with 16 bases between the two ends. The V gene's germline CDR1 is SGHRS and CDR2 YFSETQ. This CDR3 region has 16 residues. The CDR3 loop reads CASSLALAPGIYEQYF. The CDR3 nucleotides read TGCGCCAGCAGCTTGGCTCTGGCCCCGGGGATCTACGAGCAGTACTTC.

This clonotype was observed a few times. The chain links TRBV6-1 to TRBJ2-3; 9 nucleotides agree with TRBD1. Trimming took 6 bases from V and 0 from J; bases not matched to a gene: 4. Germline values: CDR1 MNHNS, CDR2 SASEGT. This CDR3 comprises 15 residues. CDR3 protein: CASRNRGHSTDTQYF. The CDR3 bases are TGTGCCAGCAGGAACAGGGGGCATAGCACAGATACGCAGTATTTT.

This clonotype was recorded many times. V and J are TRBV6-2 or TRBV6-3 and TRBJ1-1; D remains unclear. Trimming took off 0 bases at V and 1 base at J, with 3 bases between the two ends. The CDR3 runs 13 residues. CDR1 is MNHEY and CDR2 is SVGEGT in the germline V gene. CDR3 sequence (DNA): TGTGCCAGCAGTTACTCCAGGAACACTGAAGCTTTCTTT. This codes for CASSYSRNTEAFF.

J is TRBJ2-7 and V is TRBV6-2 or TRBV6-3, with D maybe TRBD1 (6 bases). V was shortened by 6 bases and J by 9 bases, with 15 bases between the two germline ends. The germline CDR1 and CDR2 sequences are MNHEY and SVGEGT. The CDR3 has 12 residues. CDR3 DNA sequence: TGTGCCAGCAGGGGGACATCCAAATGGCAGTACTTC. The encoded protein is CASRGTSKWQYF.

A few counts support this clonotype. The V and J genes are TRBV5-1 and TRBJ2-3, with 11 bases fitting TRBD2. This CDR3 region has 14 residues. Germline V lookup: CDR1 SGHRS, CDR2 YFSETQ. Trimming at V came to 7 bases and at J to 3 bases, leaving 4 bases not matched to a gene. CDR3 loop: CASLSGGATDTQYF. The DNA for the CDR3 is TGCGCCAGCCTTAGCGGGGGGGCTACAGATACGCAGTATTTT.